The entry that follows covers one TCR beta chain sequence. This entry is derived from a study of blood T cell repertoires in COVID-19. Study background: COVID-19 samples from acute and convalescent phases originated in the United States, Italy and Spain.

This CDR3 is built from 14 residues. Germline CDR1 reads SGHRS; CDR2 reads YFSETQ. The V gene lost 4 bases and the J gene lost 8 bases, with 18 bases spanning the gap. As handled by the study authors: Reference gene primers were amplified, and this amplification served to estimate nucleated cell counts. The protocol was immunoSEQ multiplex PCR, while the TCRdb copy is restricted to in-frame clones and leaves out a portion. That table furnishes V, J and clone size, whereas the DNA furnished D and trimming. Seen here are 110,000 or so clones, around 80% observed once, and the top ten hold 6.2%. The J gene is TRBJ1-2, the V gene TRBV5-1; the D gene is possibly TRBD1 (6 bases). The sequence came from an older man with acute or convalescent COVID-19. Sequenced sample: peripheral blood. CDR3 sequence (DNA): TGCGCCAGCAGCCCTTTCGGGGGGCTTGAAGGCTACACCTTC. Protein product: CASSPFGGLEGYTF.